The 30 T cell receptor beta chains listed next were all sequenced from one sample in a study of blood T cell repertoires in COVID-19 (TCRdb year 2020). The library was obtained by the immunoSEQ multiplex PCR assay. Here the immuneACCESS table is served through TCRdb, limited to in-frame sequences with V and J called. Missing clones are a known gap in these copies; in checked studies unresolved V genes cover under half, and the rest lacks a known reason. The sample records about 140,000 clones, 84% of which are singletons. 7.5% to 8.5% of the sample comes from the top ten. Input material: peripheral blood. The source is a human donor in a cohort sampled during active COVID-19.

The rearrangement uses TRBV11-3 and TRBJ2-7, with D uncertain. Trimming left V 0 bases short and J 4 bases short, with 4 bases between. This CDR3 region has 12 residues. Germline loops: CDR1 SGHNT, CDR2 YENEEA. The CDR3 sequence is CASSLDGYEQYF. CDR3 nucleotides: TGTGCCAGCAGCTTAGACGGGTACGAGCAGTACTTC.

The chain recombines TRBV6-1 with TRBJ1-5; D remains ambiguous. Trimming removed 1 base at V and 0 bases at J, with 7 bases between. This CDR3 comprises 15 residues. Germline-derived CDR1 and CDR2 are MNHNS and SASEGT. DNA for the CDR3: TGTGCCAGCAGTGAAGGCCAGTTTAGCAATCAGCCCCAGCATTTT. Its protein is CASSEGQFSNQPQHF.

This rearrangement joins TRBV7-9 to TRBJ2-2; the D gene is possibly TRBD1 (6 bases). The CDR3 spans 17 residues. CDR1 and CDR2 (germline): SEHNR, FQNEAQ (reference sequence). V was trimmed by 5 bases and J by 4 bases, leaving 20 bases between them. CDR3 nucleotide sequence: TGTGCCAGCAGCCACGAACAGGGCCTGGGGACCACCGGGGAGCTGTTTTTT. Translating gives CASSHEQGLGTTGELFF.

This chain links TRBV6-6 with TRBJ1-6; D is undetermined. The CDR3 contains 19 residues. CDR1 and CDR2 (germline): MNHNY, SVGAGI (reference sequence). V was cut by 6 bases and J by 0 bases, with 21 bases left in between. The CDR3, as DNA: TGTGCCAGCAGCTCTTACCCCTACTTGAAGAGCTCCTATAATTCACCCCTCCACTTT. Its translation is CASSSYPYLKSSYNSPLHF.

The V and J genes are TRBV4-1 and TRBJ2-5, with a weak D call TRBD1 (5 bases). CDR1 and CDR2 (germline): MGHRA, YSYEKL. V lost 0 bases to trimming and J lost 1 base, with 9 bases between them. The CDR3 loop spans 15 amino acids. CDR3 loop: CASSQEGHFQETQYF. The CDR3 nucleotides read TGCGCCAGCAGCCAAGAAGGACACTTCCAAGAGACCCAGTACTTC.

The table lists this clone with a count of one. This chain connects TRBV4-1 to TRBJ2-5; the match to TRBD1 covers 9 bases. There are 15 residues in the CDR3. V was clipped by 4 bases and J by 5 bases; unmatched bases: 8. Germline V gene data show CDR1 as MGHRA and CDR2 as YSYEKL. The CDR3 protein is CASSPTGGGWETQYF. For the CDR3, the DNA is TGCGCCAGCAGCCCGACAGGGGGAGGCTGGGAGACCCAGTACTTC.

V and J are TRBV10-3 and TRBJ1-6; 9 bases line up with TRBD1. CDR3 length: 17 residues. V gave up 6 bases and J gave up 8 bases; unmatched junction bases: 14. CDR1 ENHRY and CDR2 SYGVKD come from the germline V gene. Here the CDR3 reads CAIRDKIGQGMDSPLHF. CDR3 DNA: TGTGCCATCAGGGATAAAATTGGACAGGGGATGGATTCACCCCTCCACTTT.

CDR3 coding DNA: TGTGCCAGCAGTTACTCGTGGGGGGGCGAAAATACTGAAGCTTTCTTT. Translation gives CASSYSWGGENTEAFF. The chain employs TRBV6-5 and TRBJ1-1; tentatively, D is TRBD1 (6 bases). This CDR3 is 16 amino acids long. Germline V lookup: CDR1 MNHEY, CDR2 SVGAGI. Trimming left V 0 bases short and J 5 bases short, with 16 bases between.

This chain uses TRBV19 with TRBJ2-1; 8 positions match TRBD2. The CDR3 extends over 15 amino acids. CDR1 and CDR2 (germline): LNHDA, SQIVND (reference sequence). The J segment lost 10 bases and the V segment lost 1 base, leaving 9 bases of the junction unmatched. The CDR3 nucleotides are TGTGCCAGTAGTATAGGGTCGGGGGGGCCGGAAGAGCAGTTCTTC. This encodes CASSIGSGGPEEQFF. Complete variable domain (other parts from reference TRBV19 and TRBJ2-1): DGGITQSPKYLFRKEGQNVTLSCEQNLNHDAMYWYRQDPGQGLRLIYYSQIVNDFQKGDIAEGYSVSREKKESFPLTVTSAQKNPTAFYLCASSIGSGGPEEQFFGPGTRLTVL.

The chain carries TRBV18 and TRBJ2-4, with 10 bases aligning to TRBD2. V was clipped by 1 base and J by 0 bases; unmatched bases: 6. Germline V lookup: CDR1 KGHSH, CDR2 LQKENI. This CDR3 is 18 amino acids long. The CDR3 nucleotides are TGTGCCAGCTCACCACGTGATAGCGGGGGGCTAGCCAAAAACATTCAGTACTTC. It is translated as CASSPRDSGGLAKNIQYF.

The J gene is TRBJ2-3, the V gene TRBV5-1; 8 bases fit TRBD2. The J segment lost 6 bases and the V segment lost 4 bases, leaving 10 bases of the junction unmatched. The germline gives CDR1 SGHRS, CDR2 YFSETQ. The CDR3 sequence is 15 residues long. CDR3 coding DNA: TGCGCCAGCAGCCGCCCGGGGGGGGCAGGGGATACGCAGTATTTT. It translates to CASSRPGGAGDTQYF.

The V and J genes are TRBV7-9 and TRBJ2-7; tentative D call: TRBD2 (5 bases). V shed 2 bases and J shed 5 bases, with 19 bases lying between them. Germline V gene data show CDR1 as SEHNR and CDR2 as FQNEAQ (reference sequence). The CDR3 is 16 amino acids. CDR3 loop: CASSLRVSGPRDEQYF. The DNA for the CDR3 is TGTGCCAGCAGCTTAAGGGTAAGCGGCCCTCGGGACGAGCAGTACTTC.

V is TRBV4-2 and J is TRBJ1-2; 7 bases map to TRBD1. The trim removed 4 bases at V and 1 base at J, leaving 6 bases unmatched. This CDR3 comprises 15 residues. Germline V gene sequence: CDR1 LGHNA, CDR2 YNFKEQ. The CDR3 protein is CASSPPGDSNYGYTF. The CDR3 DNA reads TGTGCCAGCAGCCCCCCTGGGGACAGTAACTATGGCTACACCTTC.

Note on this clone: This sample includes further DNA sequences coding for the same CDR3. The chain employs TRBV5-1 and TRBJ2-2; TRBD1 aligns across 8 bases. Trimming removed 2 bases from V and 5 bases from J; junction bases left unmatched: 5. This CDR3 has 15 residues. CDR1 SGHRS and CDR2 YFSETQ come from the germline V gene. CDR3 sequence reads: CASSLDRGNTGELFF. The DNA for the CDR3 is TGCGCCAGCAGCTTAGACAGGGGAAATACCGGGGAGCTGTTTTTT.

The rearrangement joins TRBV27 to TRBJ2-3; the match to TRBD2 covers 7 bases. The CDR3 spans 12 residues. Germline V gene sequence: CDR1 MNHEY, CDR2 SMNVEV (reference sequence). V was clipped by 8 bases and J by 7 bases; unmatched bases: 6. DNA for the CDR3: TGTGCCAGCCGCCCCGGGGGGAATACGCAGTATTTT. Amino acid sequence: CASRPGGNTQYF.

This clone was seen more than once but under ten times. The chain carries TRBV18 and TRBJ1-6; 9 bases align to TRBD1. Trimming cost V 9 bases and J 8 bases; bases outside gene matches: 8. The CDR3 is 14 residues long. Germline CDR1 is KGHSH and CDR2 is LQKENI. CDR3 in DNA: TGTGCCAGTAGACAGGGGGTACGGGATTCACCCCTCCACTTT. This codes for CASRQGVRDSPLHF.

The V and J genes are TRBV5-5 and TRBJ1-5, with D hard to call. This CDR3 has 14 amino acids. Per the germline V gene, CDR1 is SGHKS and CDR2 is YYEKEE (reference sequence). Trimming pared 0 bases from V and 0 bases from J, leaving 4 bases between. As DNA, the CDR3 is TGTGCCAGCAGCTTGGGACTTAGCAATCAGCCCCAGCATTTT. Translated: CASSLGLSNQPQHF.

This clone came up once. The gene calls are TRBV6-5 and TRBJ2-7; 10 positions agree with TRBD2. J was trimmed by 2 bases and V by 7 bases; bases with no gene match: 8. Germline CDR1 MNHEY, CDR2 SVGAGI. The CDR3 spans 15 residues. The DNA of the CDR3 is TGTGCCAGCAATTCCGCGCTAGCGGGGGCCTACGAGCAGTACTTC. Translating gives CASNSALAGAYEQYF.

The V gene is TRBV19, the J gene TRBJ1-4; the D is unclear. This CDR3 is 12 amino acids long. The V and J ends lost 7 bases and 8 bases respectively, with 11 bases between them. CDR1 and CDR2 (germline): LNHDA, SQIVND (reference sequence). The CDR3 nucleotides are TGTGCCAGTAATCCGGGTAGCGAAAAACTGTTTTTT. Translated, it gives CASNPGSEKLFF.

CDR3 nucleotides: TGTGCCAGCAGCGACAGGACTAGCGGGGCCGGGGAGCTGTTTTTT. As protein: CASSDRTSGAGELFF. The chain combines TRBV9 with TRBJ2-2, with TRBD2 identical over 12 bases. Germline CDR1 reads SGDLS; CDR2 reads YYNGEE. V was clipped by 3 bases and J by 6 bases; unmatched bases: 3. The CDR3 has 15 residues.

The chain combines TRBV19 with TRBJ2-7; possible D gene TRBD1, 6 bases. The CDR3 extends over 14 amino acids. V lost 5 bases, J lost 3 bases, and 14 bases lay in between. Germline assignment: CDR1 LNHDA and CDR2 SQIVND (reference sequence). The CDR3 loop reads CASSPETGRYEQYF. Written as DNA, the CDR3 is TGTGCCAGTAGTCCCGAAACAGGGCGCTACGAGCAGTACTTC.

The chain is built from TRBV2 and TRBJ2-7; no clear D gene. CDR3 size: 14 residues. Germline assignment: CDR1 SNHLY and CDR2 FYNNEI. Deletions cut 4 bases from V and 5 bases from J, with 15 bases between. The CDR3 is CASSGPPEPNEQYF. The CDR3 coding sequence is TGTGCCAGCAGTGGACCCCCGGAGCCGAACGAGCAGTACTTC.

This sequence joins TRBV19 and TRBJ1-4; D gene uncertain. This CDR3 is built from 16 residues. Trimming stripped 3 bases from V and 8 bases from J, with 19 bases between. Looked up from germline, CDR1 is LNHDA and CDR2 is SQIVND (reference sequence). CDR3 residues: CASSISLWERREKLFF. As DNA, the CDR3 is TGTGCCAGTAGTATCTCCCTTTGGGAGCGAAGAGAAAAACTGTTTTTT.

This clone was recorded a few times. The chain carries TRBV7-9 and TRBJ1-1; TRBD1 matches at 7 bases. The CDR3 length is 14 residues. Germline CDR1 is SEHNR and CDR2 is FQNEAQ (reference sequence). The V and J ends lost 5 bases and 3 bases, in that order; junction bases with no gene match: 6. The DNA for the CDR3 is TGTGCCAGCAGCCAAACAGGGGACCACACTGAAGCTTTCTTT. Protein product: CASSQTGDHTEAFF. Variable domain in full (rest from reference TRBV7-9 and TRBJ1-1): DTGVSQNPRHKITKRGQNVTFRCDPISEHNRLYWYRQTLGQGPEFLTYFQNEAQLEKSRLLSDRFSAERPKGSFSTLEIQRTEQGDSAMYLCASSQTGDHTEAFFGQGTRLTVV.

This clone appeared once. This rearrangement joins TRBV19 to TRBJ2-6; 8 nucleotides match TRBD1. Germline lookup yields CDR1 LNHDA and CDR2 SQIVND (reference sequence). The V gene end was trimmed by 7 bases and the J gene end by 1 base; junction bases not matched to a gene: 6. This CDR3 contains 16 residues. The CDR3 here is CASKHQGASGANVLTF. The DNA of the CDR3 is TGTGCCAGTAAACACCAGGGGGCTTCTGGGGCCAACGTCCTGACTTTC.

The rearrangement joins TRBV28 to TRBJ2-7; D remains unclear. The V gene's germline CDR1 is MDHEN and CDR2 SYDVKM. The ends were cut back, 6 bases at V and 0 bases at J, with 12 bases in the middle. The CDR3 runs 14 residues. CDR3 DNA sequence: TGTGCCAGCAGCCGCCCGGGTTCCTCCTACGAGCAGTACTTC. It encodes CASSRPGSSYEQYF.

The CDR3 sequence is CASSSLVGGSSYEQYF. DNA for the CDR3: TGCGCCAGCAGCTCCCTTGTGGGGGGAAGCTCCTACGAGCAGTACTTC. The V gene is TRBV5-1, the J gene TRBJ2-7, with TRBD2 as a possible D gene (6 bases). The CDR3 contains 16 residues. Germline lookup yields CDR1 SGHRS and CDR2 YFSETQ. V dropped 3 bases and J dropped 0 bases, with 16 bases sitting between them.

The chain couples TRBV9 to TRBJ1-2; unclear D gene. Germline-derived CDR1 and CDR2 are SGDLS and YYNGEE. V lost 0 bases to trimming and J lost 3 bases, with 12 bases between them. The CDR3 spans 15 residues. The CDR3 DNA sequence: TGTGCCAGCAGCGTAGGCCAGGAATTCGACTATGGCTACACCTTC. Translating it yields CASSVGQEFDYGYTF. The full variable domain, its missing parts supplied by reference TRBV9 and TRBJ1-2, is DSGVTQTPKHLITATGQRVTLRCSPRSGDLSVYWYQQSLDQGLQFLIQYYNGEERAKGNILERFSAQQFPDLHSELNLSSLELGDSALYFCASSVGQEFDYGYTFGSGTRLTVV.

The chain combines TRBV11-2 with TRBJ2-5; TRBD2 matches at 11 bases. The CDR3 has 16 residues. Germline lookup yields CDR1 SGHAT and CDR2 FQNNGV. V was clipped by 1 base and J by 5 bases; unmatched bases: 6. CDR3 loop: CASSLVSGGGRETQYF. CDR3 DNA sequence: TGTGCCAGCAGCTTAGTTAGCGGGGGGGGCCGGGAGACCCAGTACTTC.

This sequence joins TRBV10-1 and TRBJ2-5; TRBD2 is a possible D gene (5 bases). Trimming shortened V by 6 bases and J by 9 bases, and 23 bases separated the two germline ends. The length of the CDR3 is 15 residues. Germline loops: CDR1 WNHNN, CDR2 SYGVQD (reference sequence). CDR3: CASRIPRGTRRAQYF. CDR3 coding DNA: TGCGCCAGCAGAATACCCCGGGGTACAAGGAGAGCCCAGTACTTC.